Shown below are 21 T cell receptor beta chains from a single sample sequenced in a study of T cell responses to AZD1222 COVID-19 vaccine. Some clones are missing from TCRdb's copy, which holds only in-frame ones; the method was immunoSEQ multiplex PCR. Here the sample spans over 100,000 clones, almost 85% being singletons. Specimen: peripheral blood, collected on day 0 of AZD1222 vaccination. Receptors originate from an adult in good health.

The table lists this clone with a count of one. The chain has TRBV10-3 and TRBJ2-5, with D perhaps given as TRBD1 or TRBD2 (6 bases each). This CDR3 spans 12 amino acids. Germline V gene sequence: CDR1 ENHRY, CDR2 SYGVKD. Trimming took off 8 bases at V and 2 bases at J, with 9 bases between the two ends. The CDR3 bases are TGTGCCATCCGGGGGCAGCAAGAGACCCAGTACTTC. Its protein product is CAIRGQQETQYF.

The chain joins TRBV5-1 to TRBJ2-7; 8 nucleotides agree with TRBD1. Germline V gene data show CDR1 as SGHRS and CDR2 as YFSETQ. Germline trimming cut 5 bases from V and 2 bases from J; bases unmatched to any gene: 6. This CDR3 spans 14 amino acids. CDR3 nucleotides: TGCGCCAGCAGTAGGGACAGGCGTACCTACGAGCAGTACTTC. As protein: CASSRDRRTYEQYF.

In DNA form, the CDR3 reads TGTGCCAGCAGGACCCTGGGAGAGACCCAGTACTTC. Translating gives CASRTLGETQYF. The chain recombines TRBV28 with TRBJ2-5; D call uncertain. V lost 6 bases to trimming and J lost 4 bases, with 9 bases between them. The CDR3 spans 12 residues. Germline loops: CDR1 MDHEN, CDR2 SYDVKM.

The gene calls are TRBV11-3 and TRBJ1-2; D unclear. The CDR3 runs 13 residues. Germline lookup yields CDR1 SGHNT and CDR2 YENEEA. V was clipped by 0 bases and J by 1 base, with 3 bases between them. CDR3 nucleotides: TGTGCCAGCAGCTTAGATATTAACTATGGCTACACCTTC. Translated, it gives CASSLDINYGYTF.

This clone turned up a few times. The J gene is TRBJ1-1, the V gene TRBV7-9, with D maybe TRBD1 (6 bases). Germline V gene data show CDR1 as SEHNR and CDR2 as FQNEAQ (reference sequence). This CDR3 has 13 residues. Trimming took off 8 bases at V and 3 bases at J, with 13 bases between the two ends. Here the CDR3 reads CASSTDSHTEAFF. Here the CDR3 DNA reads TGTGCCAGCTCTACGGACAGCCACACTGAAGCTTTCTTT. Combining the CDR3 with reference TRBV7-9 and TRBJ1-1 gives the whole variable domain DTGVSQNPRHKITKRGQNVTFRCDPISEHNRLYWYRQTLGQGPEFLTYFQNEAQLEKSRLLSDRFSAERPKGSFSTLEIQRTEQGDSAMYLCASSTDSHTEAFFGQGTRLTVV.

The chain combines TRBV6-6 with TRBJ2-7, with 8 bases lining up with TRBD1. This CDR3 region has 14 residues. V trimming: 5 bases; J trimming: 2 bases; junction bases outside the gene matches: 5. Germline lookup yields CDR1 MNHNY and CDR2 SVGAGI (reference sequence). CDR3 DNA: TGTGCCAGCAGTCGTCAACAGGGGGCCTACGAGCAGTACGTC. This sequence encodes CASSRQQGAYEQYV.

CDR3 protein: CATSDLPLGGYTF. In nucleotides, the CDR3 is TGTGCCACCAGTGATTTGCCCTTGGGTGGCTACACCTTC. The chain combines TRBV24-1 with TRBJ1-2; D is uncertain. Trimming cost V 0 bases and J 7 bases, with 8 bases left between them. The CDR3 loop spans 13 amino acids. Germline V gene data show CDR1 as KGHDR and CDR2 as SFDVKD.

This chain connects TRBV10-3 to TRBJ2-2, with D perhaps matching TRBD2 (5 bases). CDR3 length equals 14 residues. V lost 8 bases, J lost 3 bases, and 13 bases lay in between. CDR1 and CDR2 from the germline V gene are ENHRY and SYGVKD. The CDR3 region has the DNA TGTGCCATCTTGGGCAGCGGATACACCGGGGAGCTGTTTTTT. Translation: CAILGSGYTGELFF.

CDR3: CASSLAILEGEPQHF. The CDR3 DNA is TGTGCCAGCAGCTTAGCAATATTAGAGGGAGAGCCCCAGCATTTT. This sequence joins TRBV7-8 and TRBJ1-5; D call uncertain. The CDR3 is 15 residues long. Germline CDR1 SGHVS, CDR2 FQNEAQ. Trimming took 0 bases from V and 8 from J, leaving 14 bases between them.

V gene TRBV25-1 combines with J gene TRBJ2-6; maybe TRBD2 (6 bases). Trimming cost V 7 bases and J 0 bases, with 16 bases left between them. Per germline, CDR1 MGHDK and CDR2 SYGVNS. This CDR3 has 17 residues. DNA of the CDR3: TGTGCCAGCACCCGATCGGGGGTGGGCTCTGGGGCCAACGTCCTGACTTTC. The encoded protein is CASTRSGVGSGANVLTF.

The chain couples TRBV9 to TRBJ1-4; 9 positions agree with TRBD1. Losses at the gene ends were 3 bases for V and 8 bases for J; bases not matched to a gene: 5. From germline, CDR1 is SGDLS and CDR2 YYNGEE. The CDR3 length is 14 residues. The CDR3 is CASSAGQGREKLFF. In nucleotides, the CDR3 is TGTGCCAGCAGCGCGGGACAGGGTAGGGAAAAACTGTTTTTT.

The V gene is TRBV4-2, the J gene TRBJ1-2; TRBD1 matches at 9 bases. From germline, CDR1 is LGHNA and CDR2 YNFKEQ. Trimming removed 1 base from V and 8 bases from J; junction bases left unmatched: 8. The CDR3 is 15 residues long. CDR3 region: CASSQVGTGGDGYTF. CDR3 DNA: TGTGCCAGCAGCCAAGTAGGAACAGGGGGCGACGGCTACACCTTC.

The chain carries TRBV5-4 and TRBJ1-3; 8 positions match TRBD1. Germline CDR1 SGHNT, CDR2 YYREEE (reference sequence). Trimming cost V 2 bases and J 4 bases; bases outside gene matches: 5. The CDR3 covers 15 residues. CDR3: CASSFAGGQGNTIYF. Here the CDR3 DNA reads TGTGCCAGCAGCTTCGCAGGGGGCCAAGGAAACACCATATATTTT.

V is TRBV9 and J is TRBJ2-1; D unresolved. Deletions cut 3 bases from V and 0 bases from J, with 16 bases between. The germline gives CDR1 SGDLS, CDR2 YYNGEE. This CDR3 is built from 17 residues. The CDR3 coding sequence is TGTGCCAGCAGCGGCTCGACGGTGACAAGCTCCTACAATGAGCAGTTCTTC. Its translation is CASSGSTVTSSYNEQFF.

V is TRBV9 and J is TRBJ1-3; perhaps TRBD1 as D (5 bases). Germline-derived CDR1 and CDR2 are SGDLS and YYNGEE. There are 16 residues in the CDR3. V was pared by 0 bases and J by 1 base, with 11 bases between. The DNA of the CDR3 is TGTGCCAGCAGCGTAGTCCCGGGACCATCTGGAAACACCATATATTTT. Encoded protein: CASSVVPGPSGNTIYF.

The rearrangement uses TRBV7-2 and TRBJ1-5; 7 positions agree with TRBD1. The germline CDR1 and CDR2 sequences are SGHTA and FQGNSA. The CDR3 consists of 17 residues. V lost 3 bases, J lost 2 bases, and 10 bases stayed unmatched. The CDR3 is CASSLWTQGDGNQPQHF. The CDR3 DNA follows: TGTGCCAGCAGCTTGTGGACCCAGGGGGATGGCAATCAGCCCCAGCATTTT.

Note on this clone: The junction departs from the called germline gene at one end, perhaps through a read error. The chain links TRBV28 to TRBJ2-1; TRBD1 agrees at 7 bases. The CDR3 is made up of 11 amino acids. CDR1 is MDHEN, CDR2 SYDVKM, per germline. DNA of the CDR3: TGTGCCTGCAGGGGGAACAATGAGCAGTTCTTC. Translation: CACRGNNEQFF.

The chain is built from TRBV5-5 and TRBJ1-3, with a tentative D call TRBD1 (5 bases). V lost 0 bases to trimming and J lost 0 bases, with 13 bases between them. The CDR3 loop spans 17 amino acids. Germline loops: CDR1 SGHKS, CDR2 YYEKEE (reference sequence). The CDR3 DNA reads as TGTGCCAGCAGCTTGGTGCGGGGCCCACTCTCTGGAAACACCATATATTTT. Translating it yields CASSLVRGPLSGNTIYF.

The V gene is TRBV7-8, the J gene TRBJ2-7; D tentatively fits TRBD1 or TRBD2 (7 bases each). The CDR3 length is 15 residues. The germline gives CDR1 SGHVS, CDR2 FQNEAQ. Between the trimmed V and J ends, which lost 6 bases and 0 bases, there was a span of 15 bases. In DNA, the CDR3 is TGTGCCAGCAGAGGGAGGGGGCATAGCTCCTACGAGCAGTACTTC. This codes for CASRGRGHSSYEQYF.

The count of this clone is one. The gene calls are TRBV7-2 and TRBJ1-1; D is undetermined. Germline-derived CDR1 and CDR2 are SGHTA and FQGNSA. This CDR3 is 15 amino acids long. Trimming left V 1 base short and J 5 bases short, with 14 bases between. The CDR3 spells CASSLEGSLGTEAFF. As DNA, the CDR3 is TGTGCCAGCAGCTTAGAAGGCAGCCTGGGAACTGAAGCTTTCTTT.

The rearrangement joins TRBV4-1 to TRBJ1-3; possible D gene TRBD1, 6 bases. V lost 6 bases and J lost 0, with 24 bases in between. Germline V gene lookup returns CDR1 MGHRA and CDR2 YSYEKL. The CDR3 covers 19 residues. CDR3 in amino acids: CASRQTRDTRRNSGNTIYF. The DNA of the CDR3 is TGCGCCAGCAGGCAAACCCGGGACACCCGCCGAAACTCTGGAAACACCATATATTTT.